Below, one T cell receptor beta chain is given with its context. Its antigen remains unknown. Healthy bone marrow donors formed the donor group. This record belongs to a study of cytomegalovirus exposure and HLA in healthy donors. Primers included in the PCR were 60 Vbeta and 13 Jbeta primers. Using immunoSEQ multiplex PCR, the repertoire was profiled, and TCRdb retains in-frame clones only, with some absent. The sample has under 170,000 clones; roughly 63% are singletons. This CDR3 region has 14 residues. V was clipped by 3 bases and J by 4 bases, with 12 bases between them. The germline CDR1 and CDR2 sequences are SGHDN and FVKESK. Study-wide points: V- and J-gene trimming in TCR beta was tied to a missense DCLRE1C variant by an analysis performed later.

The chain employs TRBV14 and TRBJ2-5, with D perhaps TRBD1 (6 bases). Sequenced material: PBMCs. The sequence derives from a woman aged 55-70 years in good health and CMV-seropositive. This CDR3 is CASSHRTATETQYF. CDR3 coding DNA: TGTGCCAGCAGCCACCGGACAGCGACAGAGACCCAGTACTTC.